This T cell receptor (beta chain) was identified in a study of T-cell reconstitution after alpha-beta-depleted transplantation in children. TCRbeta library preparation incorporated unique molecular identifiers. TCRdb reprocessed the PCR reads with MiXCR, giving one entry per CDR3 protein. In the table there are around 530,000 distinct CDR3 sequences, 32% of which are singletons. Trimming stripped 1 base from V and 5 bases from J, with 14 bases between. Per the germline V gene, CDR1 is SGHTA and CDR2 is FQGNSA. The CDR3 covers 15 residues. This clonotype was seen ten or more times. The clonotype comes from a human donor who donated a stem cell graft to a child with aplastic anemia. The sample in question was PBMCs from the stem cell graft donor, obtained from the stem cell graft. The chain has TRBV7-2 and TRBJ1-2, with D possibly being TRBD1 (6 bases). The CDR3 DNA is TGTGCCAGCAGCTTAGATCCACAGGGTAGATATGGCTACACCTTC. Translation gives CASSLDPQGRYGYTF.